One and the same sample provided the 27 T cell receptor beta chains below, sequenced in a study of cytomegalovirus exposure and HLA in healthy donors. The PCR ran on 60 Vbeta and 13 Jbeta primers. Clones were read by immunoSEQ multiplex PCR, and TCRdb kept only the in-frame ones, dropping some. The sample lists approximately 180,000 clones; roughly four fifths were seen once. Sequencing used PBMCs. All receptors come from a woman younger than 35 in good health and CMV-seronegative.

The V call is TRBV5-5, the J call TRBJ1-5, with D possibly TRBD1 on 5 matching bases. The CDR3 has 15 amino acids. V dropped 0 bases and J dropped 5 bases, with 12 bases sitting between them. Germline loops: CDR1 SGHKS, CDR2 YYEKEE (reference sequence). CDR3: CASSLDWRGHQPQHF. DNA of the CDR3: TGTGCCAGCAGCTTGGACTGGAGGGGCCATCAGCCCCAGCATTTT.

The chain combines TRBV7-2 with TRBJ2-1; TRBD2 matches at 12 bases. The CDR3 is made up of 14 amino acids. The germline V gene encodes CDR1 SGHTA and CDR2 FQGNSA. The ends lost 8 bases at V and 7 bases at J; junction bases unmatched: 6. The CDR3 protein is CASSTSGRTNEQFF. The CDR3 DNA is TGTGCCAGCTCGACTAGCGGGAGAACGAATGAGCAGTTCTTC.

The count of this clone is one. The chain employs TRBV10-3 and TRBJ1-1, with TRBD1 identical over 11 bases. Germline-derived CDR1 and CDR2 are ENHRY and SYGVKD. The CDR3 is 15 residues long. V shed 6 bases, J shed 3 bases, and the junction held 6 bases outside the gene matches. In DNA form, the CDR3 reads TGTGCCATCAGGGACAGGGGGCGGGCGGACACTGAAGCTTTCTTT. This sequence encodes CAIRDRGRADTEAFF.

This clone is a singleton in its sample. Its ends do not fully match the called genes, so a read error is possible. The chain combines TRBV4-1 with TRBJ2-3, with D possibly matching TRBD2 (6 bases). The CDR3 is made up of 13 amino acids. The V gene's germline CDR1 is MGHRA and CDR2 YSYEKL. CDR3 region: CASSQGASAESCF. In nucleotides, the CDR3 is TGCGCCAGCAGCCAAGGTGCTAGCGCCGAAAGTTGTTTT.

This clone was seen once. The gene calls are TRBV5-1 and TRBJ1-1; D remains unclear. This CDR3 spans 12 amino acids. Germline V CDR1 and CDR2: SGHRS, YFSETQ. V shed 2 bases and J shed 5 bases, with 7 bases lying between them. The CDR3 is CASSFRGTEAFF. The CDR3 DNA reads as TGCGCCAGCAGCTTCCGAGGGACTGAAGCTTTCTTT.

This clone was recorded only once. The rearrangement links TRBV21-1 to TRBJ1-2; the table's D call, TRBD1, was not checked against the DNA. TRBV21-1 is a listed pseudogene. This CDR3 contains 14 residues. This chain's CDR3 is CASSKVYPGCGYTF. In DNA, the CDR3 is TGTGCCAGCAGCAAAGTTTACCCAGGCTGTGGCTACACCTTC.

The CDR3, as DNA: TGTGCCAGCAGCCAGGGGGACAGGGGGAGATCTTCACCCCTCCACTTT. It translates to CASSQGDRGRSSPLHF. V usage is TRBV7-2 and J usage is TRBJ1-6; TRBD1 agrees at 11 bases. After removal of 5 bases from V and 9 bases from J, the junction contained 9 bases not matched to a gene. Germline CDR1 is SGHTA and CDR2 is FQGNSA. The CDR3 has 16 amino acids. Full variable domain (outside the CDR3, taken from reference TRBV7-2 and TRBJ1-6): GAGVSQSPSNKVTEKGKDVELRCDPISGHTALYWYRQSLGQGLEFLIYFQGNSAPDKSGLPSDRFSAERTGGSVSTLTIQRTQQEDSAVYLCASSQGDRGRSSPLHFGNGTRLTVT.

J is TRBJ1-1 and V is TRBV19; the match to TRBD1 covers 8 bases. The V gene end was trimmed by 5 bases and the J gene end by 8 bases; junction bases not matched to a gene: 7. This CDR3 region has 13 residues. Germline V lookup: CDR1 LNHDA, CDR2 SQIVND (reference sequence). CDR3 in amino acids: CASSWSGQGEAFF. The CDR3 DNA follows: TGTGCCAGTAGTTGGTCCGGACAGGGAGAAGCTTTCTTT.

This chain links TRBV7-2 with TRBJ2-1, with TRBD2 identical over 7 bases. Germline trimming cut 5 bases from V and 1 base from J; bases unmatched to any gene: 14. CDR3 length: 18 residues. Germline CDR1 SGHTA, CDR2 FQGNSA. The CDR3 spells CASSVRPLRELSYNEQFF. The DNA for the CDR3 is TGTGCCAGCAGCGTAAGACCCCTGCGGGAGTTGTCCTACAATGAGCAGTTCTTC. Looking up the rest from reference TRBV7-2 and TRBJ2-1 gives the full variable domain: GAGVSQSPSNKVTEKGKDVELRCDPISGHTALYWYRQSLGQGLEFLIYFQGNSAPDKSGLPSDRFSAERTGGSVSTLTIQRTQQEDSAVYLCASSVRPLRELSYNEQFFGPGTRLTVL.

This chain links TRBV14 with TRBJ2-1; 10 bases agree with TRBD2. The CDR3 sequence is 15 residues long. After removal of 1 base from V and 9 bases from J, the junction contained 6 bases not matched to a gene. Germline CDR1 is SGHDN and CDR2 is FVKESK. The CDR3 spells CASSQVAGGRAEQFF. DNA of the CDR3: TGTGCCAGCAGCCAAGTAGCGGGAGGTAGGGCTGAGCAGTTCTTC.

This chain joins TRBV6-1 and TRBJ2-1; D not certain. The CDR3 is made up of 14 amino acids. Per germline, CDR1 MNHNS and CDR2 SASEGT. V was trimmed by 0 bases and J by 3 bases, leaving 6 bases between them. The CDR3 region has the DNA TGTGCCAGCAGTGAAGCGGCAGGCTACAATGAGCAGTTCTTC. Amino acid sequence: CASSEAAGYNEQFF.

The J gene is TRBJ2-5, the V gene TRBV7-9; tentative D call: TRBD1 (6 bases). Germline V gene data show CDR1 as SEHNR and CDR2 as FQNEAQ (reference sequence). CDR3 length: 18 amino acids. V gave up 4 bases and J gave up 1 base, with 22 bases separating them. The CDR3 spells CASSSTGMLWLVQETQYF. CDR3 DNA: TGTGCCAGCAGCTCCACAGGGATGTTGTGGTTGGTCCAAGAGACCCAGTACTTC. Together with reference TRBV7-9 and TRBJ2-5, the CDR3 gives the full variable domain: DTGVSQNPRHKITKRGQNVTFRCDPISEHNRLYWYRQTLGQGPEFLTYFQNEAQLEKSRLLSDRFSAERPKGSFSTLEIQRTEQGDSAMYLCASSSTGMLWLVQETQYFGPGTRLLVL.

V usage is TRBV4-3 and J usage is TRBJ1-1; TRBD1 agrees at 7 bases. Trimming cost V 6 bases and J 4 bases; bases outside gene matches: 8. The CDR3 spans 14 residues. Germline loops: CDR1 LGHNA, CDR2 YSLEER. CDR3 sequence (DNA): TGCGCCAGCAGAAGACAGGGCAGGAGCACTGAAGCTTTCTTT. Translating it yields CASRRQGRSTEAFF.

The V and J genes are TRBV6-6 and TRBJ2-1, with D maybe TRBD1 (6 bases). The CDR3 sequence is 13 residues long. The V and J ends lost 1 base and 7 bases respectively, with 8 bases between them. The germline gives CDR1 MNHNY, CDR2 SVGAGI (reference sequence). The CDR3 DNA is TGTGCCAGCAGTTACTATCAGGGGAATGAGCAGTTCTTC. This translates into CASSYYQGNEQFF.

The chain recombines TRBV19 with TRBJ1-2, with a tentative D call TRBD1 (6 bases). CDR1 LNHDA and CDR2 SQIVND come from the germline V gene (reference sequence). Trimming removed 10 bases at V and 1 base at J, with 16 bases between. This CDR3 has 14 residues. CDR3: CATHTGSGNYGYTF. DNA for the CDR3: TGTGCCACCCATACAGGGTCGGGTAACTATGGCTACACCTTC.

The gene calls are TRBV15 and TRBJ2-7, with 7 bases fitting TRBD1. V lost 4 bases, J lost 3 bases, and 3 bases stayed unmatched. Looked up from germline, CDR1 is LNHNV and CDR2 is YYDKDF (reference sequence). The CDR3 extends over 13 amino acids. CDR3 residues: CATSKDRLYEQYF. The DNA of the CDR3 is TGTGCCACCAGCAAGGACAGGCTCTACGAGCAGTACTTC.

The chain joins TRBV10-3 to TRBJ2-2; possible D gene TRBD2, 7 bases. CDR1 and CDR2 (germline): ENHRY, SYGVKD. The ends were cut back, 3 bases at V and 4 bases at J, with 12 bases in the middle. The CDR3 runs 15 residues. The CDR3 region is CAISDRGAPTGELFF. CDR3 in DNA: TGTGCCATCAGTGACCGGGGGGCGCCCACCGGGGAGCTGTTTTTT.

Comments on this clone: The same CDR3 arises from other DNA sequences in this sample as well. The V gene is TRBV27, the J gene TRBJ1-1, with 8 bases fitting TRBD1. The length of the CDR3 is 13 residues. Per germline, CDR1 MNHEY and CDR2 SMNVEV (reference sequence). Trimming removed 6 bases from V and 4 bases from J; junction bases left unmatched: 4. The CDR3, as DNA: TGTGCCAGCAGCCCAGGGGGCGTCACTGAAGCTTTCTTT. Translated, it gives CASSPGGVTEAFF.

This clone occurred once. The chain joins TRBV2 to TRBJ2-5; 8 bases are shared with TRBD2. Germline V gives CDR1 SNHLY, CDR2 FYNNEI. The CDR3 sequence is 14 residues long. V was clipped by 8 bases and J by 5 bases; unmatched bases: 10. The CDR3 loop is CASDGGDPVETQYF. The CDR3 DNA is TGTGCCAGCGACGGGGGGGATCCGGTCGAGACCCAGTACTTC.

The V and J genes are TRBV29-1 and TRBJ1-2; no clear D. In germline, CDR1 is SQVTM, CDR2 ANQGSEA. This CDR3 is 12 amino acids long. V was shortened by 4 bases and J by 3 bases, with 9 bases between the two germline ends. CDR3: CSVAHSYYGYTF. The CDR3 DNA sequence: TGCAGCGTTGCACACAGCTACTATGGCTACACCTTC.

This clone was observed a few times. The V and J genes are TRBV6-5 and TRBJ1-1, with D possibly matching TRBD1 (6 bases). The CDR3 is made up of 11 amino acids. Germline CDR1 is MNHEY and CDR2 is SVGAGI. V was clipped by 2 bases and J by 8 bases, with 6 bases between them. CDR3 loop: CASSYTGEAFF. The DNA of the CDR3 is TGTGCCAGCAGTTACACAGGGGAAGCTTTCTTT.

This chain joins TRBV19 and TRBJ1-2, with no clear D. Trimming left V 3 bases short and J 8 bases short, with 13 bases between. The CDR3 length is 13 residues. Per the germline V gene, CDR1 is LNHDA and CDR2 is SQIVND (reference sequence). The DNA for the CDR3 is TGTGCCAGTAGTATCGCTACTATAGCCGGCTACACCTTC. Translated, it gives CASSIATIAGYTF.

V and J are TRBV7-9 and TRBJ1-2; 9 bases map to TRBD1. Per the germline V gene, CDR1 is SEHNR and CDR2 is FQNEAQ (reference sequence). This CDR3 has 16 amino acids. The V and J ends lost 4 bases and 1 base, in that order; junction bases with no gene match: 7. DNA of the CDR3: TGTGCCAGCAGCTCCGGGACAGGGATAAGTAACTATGGCTACACCTTC. It encodes CASSSGTGISNYGYTF.

This sequence joins TRBV5-6 and TRBJ2-1, with D tentatively TRBD2 (6 bases). V was pared by 0 bases and J by 7 bases, with 14 bases between. CDR3 length: 15 residues. Germline loops: CDR1 SGHDT, CDR2 YYEEEE. DNA of the CDR3: TGTGCCAGCAGCTTGGCTTGGCTAGCGTCTAATGAGCAGTTCTTC. Translated, it gives CASSLAWLASNEQFF.

This sequence joins TRBV19 and TRBJ2-1; perhaps TRBD2 as D (6 bases). Germline V gives CDR1 LNHDA, CDR2 SQIVND (reference sequence). The V end lost 0 bases, the J end lost 1 base, and 13 bases lay between the germline ends. CDR3 length: 17 residues. DNA for the CDR3: TGTGCCAGTAGTATAGATCTAGGGGAGGCATCCTACAATGAGCAGTTCTTC. Encoded protein: CASSIDLGEASYNEQFF.

This sequence joins TRBV28 and TRBJ2-7; tentative D call: TRBD2 (6 bases). This CDR3 has 14 amino acids. Trimming shortened V by 9 bases and J by 2 bases, and 17 bases separated the two germline ends. The germline gives CDR1 MDHEN, CDR2 SYDVKM. The CDR3 nucleotides are TGTGCCAGTATTTCCCGGGAGAAAACCTACGAGCAGTACTTC. This codes for CASISREKTYEQYF.

The chain is built from TRBV10-2 and TRBJ2-1; D ambiguous. Germline CDR1 WSHSY, CDR2 SAAADI. The V and J ends lost 0 bases and 6 bases respectively, with 15 bases between them. The CDR3 has 16 amino acids. CDR3 DNA sequence: TGCGCCAGCAGTGAGTCGCAGGTTTTATCTGGCAATGAGCAGTTCTTC. Residues: CASSESQVLSGNEQFF.